The clone carrying this TCR beta chain was seen repeatedly, ten times or more. RNA transcripts served as the template for amplifying TCR beta CDR3 regions. Carried out on the TCR CDR3, a first-round RT-PCR used the HTBI primer set. TCRdb used MiXCR to reprocess the multiplex PCR reads, holding one entry per CDR3 protein. In the table there are around 580,000 distinct CDR3 sequences, approximately 16% of which are singletons. When ophthalmopathy did not progress within 18 months, Graves' hyperthyroidism was considered stable. Disease duration under 2 months; hyperthyroidism patients were aged 18 to 65. A 10 ml volume of fresh peripheral blood provided the PBMCs. This specimen comes from a study of T cells in Graves' hyperthyroidism and ophthalmopathy. For the study at large: Before any treatment, at initial diagnosis, peripheral blood was collected.

The clonotype comes from a woman aged 18-29 years with Graves' hyperthyroidism. Specimen: blood.

CDR3 in DNA: TGTGCCAGCAGCTTAAGCCGCGAAGATACGCAGTATTTT. It specifies CASSLSREDTQYF. The chain recombines TRBV7-3 with TRBJ2-3; no clear D gene. In germline, CDR1 is SGHTA, CDR2 FQGTGA. The CDR3 is 13 residues long. The V and J ends lost 1 base and 5 bases respectively, with 7 bases between them.